This TCR beta chain was documented in a study of shared clonotypes between healthy human individuals (dated by TCRdb to 2020 to 2021). For the study in its entirety: Three men and two women, aged 18 to 49 years, made up the cohort. Per donor, three plates each were used for CD4 naive and CD4 memory, two for CD8 naive, and one for CD8 memory. Each donor's leukapheresis produced roughly between about 0.8 and 10 billion PBMCs. To increase sequencing depth and limit assay-specific biases, TCR repertoire library preparation and sequencing were carried out by different laboratories using diverse techniques. To estimate repertoire size and how much clonotype sharing occurs between individuals, the study deeply sequenced the blood TCR repertoires of roughly 5 healthy adults. Overall study results and their limits: Compared with non-shared clonotypes, clonotypes shared by all four sorted-subset donors had higher generation probabilities. Even with the large sequencing depth, rarefaction of the sorted-subset datasets indicated that sequencing was incomplete. Based on pairwise subsampling, the degree of clonotype sharing among donors was expected to be affected by sequencing depth. Sharing across several donors was observed for approximately 5% of naive CD4, 3.5% of naive CD8, around 2.5% of memory CD4, and 0.4% of memory CD8 clonotypes. Because the study included only a small number of donors, the genetic and exposure-history diversity represented was limited. Estimated clonotype richness was generally larger for naive than for memory subsets. Sampling was restricted to blood, and TCR repertoires in tissue are likely to differ from TCR repertoires in blood.

Between the V and J ends, shortened by 4 bases and 2 bases respectively, the junction contains 17 bases. CDR1 and CDR2 (SGHAT, FQNNGV) derive from the germline V gene. Reading from cysteine to phenylalanine, the CDR3 counts 16 amino acids. Of the read, only the CDR3 DNA is kept; its 48 bases are in frame from base 1. TCR CDR3 regions were amplified from genomic DNA by multiplex PCR using the deep immunoSEQ assay. Extracted genomic DNA from each cell subset was spread evenly across all wells of several immunoSEQ 96-well plates, with each plate serving as a replicate. Each replicate PCR for sorted subsets received 150 to 250 ng genomic DNA, equal to tens of thousands of T cell genomes. Purified libraries were quantified with a Qubit 3.0 fluorometer, sized on a Bioanalyzer 2100, and re-quantified with the KAPA Library Quantification kit. Every immunoSEQ 96-well plate was sequenced on a dedicated single-read 150-cycle Illumina NextSeq 550 flow cell. Concerning the study's data processing: The immunoSEQ output contained only junctional sequences without quality scores, so filtering could not match that applied to full-length reads. Sequences were annotated with PyIR, a Python wrapper for IgBLAST v1.9, and V/J genes and CDR3 were assigned using IMGT germline references. Any read was removed if the V/J assignment was weak (E-value above 1e-6), the CDR3 was missing, or the read contained stop codons, out-of-frame junctions, or ambiguous translated residues. V3J clonotypes were defined as sequences sharing an identical inferred V gene, J gene, and CDR3 amino acid sequence. To compute the percentage overlap between repertoires, the number of shared unique clonotypes was divided by the size of the smaller repertoire. Three approaches were used to assess repertoire richness: RTK rarefaction, the Chao1 estimator, and Recon v2.1 estimates of unobserved clonotypes. For all TCRbeta clonotypes obtained by the gDNA method from a few donors, generation probabilities were computed with OLGA. This is the immuneACCESS table as TCRdb keeps it, with only in-frame sequences that have V and J called. A part of the clones is gone; compared with another copy, unresolved V genes explain less than half, and the rest is unexplained. That table furnishes V, J and clone size, whereas the DNA furnished D and trimming. The sample table lists 2.5 million or so clones, approximately 90% of them with a count of one. Around 0.14% of the sample lies in the top ten.

Note on this clone: There is no known antigen for this receptor. Base qualities are missing; no much larger clone stands one base away.

The donors were healthy, HIV-negative adults who had no recently reported acute infections or vaccinations. All donors were Caucasian adults living in Nashville, Tennessee, USA. Magnetic negative selection was used to enrich CD4+ T cells, after which naive cells were positively selected on CD45RA and the negative fraction became the memory subset. Blood was obtained by leukapheresis, after which PBMCs were separated by Ficoll-Histopaque density gradient centrifugation and cryopreserved in liquid nitrogen vapor phase. Analytical flow cytometry was used to check the purity and quantity of each magnetically sorted T cell population. Genomic DNA was isolated from every sorted fraction and measured by UV absorbance on a Nanodrop 2000c.

The chain links TRBV11-2 with TRBJ2-5; a weak D assignment points to TRBD1 (6 bases agree). The sequenced sample consisted of naive CD4+ T cells sorted from blood. The cell subset or site tag for this specimen amounts to: CD45RA+ positively selected. This TCR came from a man aged 18 to 29 in good health. The sequenced DNA is TGTGCCAGCAGCTCCATTACCGGGACACCACAAGAGACCCAGTACTTC. This translates into CASSSITGTPQETQYF.